This passage covers 28 T cell receptor beta chains from one sample sequenced in a study of shared clonotypes between healthy human individuals. The protocol was immunoSEQ multiplex PCR, while the TCRdb copy is restricted to in-frame clones and leaves out a portion. The sample lists about 1.1 million clones, approximately 75% occurring once. The sample was memory CD4+ T cells from PBMCs. The subset is: CD45RA-negative fraction. These receptors all stem from a man aged 18 to 35 in good health. Some clones in this sample may be carry-over from other donors' samples.

The chain uses TRBV18 and TRBJ2-7; D is undetermined. V lost 0 bases, J lost 4 bases, and 10 bases lay in between. The CDR3 length is 14 residues. Germline V lookup: CDR1 KGHSH, CDR2 LQKENI. CDR3 bases: TGTGCCAGCTCACCACCGTCTCAGCCTTACGAGCAGTACTTC. The encoded protein is CASSPPSQPYEQYF.

This clone was observed a handful of times. This sequence joins TRBV7-9 and TRBJ1-3; TRBD1 matches 8 bases. Losses at the gene ends were 4 bases for V and 0 bases for J; bases not matched to a gene: 5. Germline V gives CDR1 SEHNR, CDR2 FQNEAQ (reference sequence). This CDR3 spans 16 amino acids. The CDR3 reads CASSSGQASSGNTIYF. CDR3 nucleotide sequence: TGTGCCAGCAGCTCGGGACAGGCGAGCTCTGGAAACACCATATATTTT.

The V gene is TRBV21-1, the J gene TRBJ1-5. TRBV21-1 is labeled a pseudogene. This CDR3 is built from 11 residues. The CDR3 DNA follows: TGTGCCAGCAGCAAGGATCAGCCCCAGCATTTT. Amino acid sequence: CASSKDQPQHF.

J is TRBJ2-5 and V is TRBV5-6; D is tentatively TRBD1 or TRBD2 (6 bases each). V was shortened by 4 bases and J by 5 bases, with 18 bases between the two germline ends. Germline V gene sequence: CDR1 SGHDT, CDR2 YYEEEE. The CDR3 loop spans 15 amino acids. CDR3 bases: TGTGCCAGCAGCCCCAGGGGTCGCGGGGTCGAGACCCAGTACTTC. It specifies CASSPRGRGVETQYF.

The chain links TRBV4-2 to TRBJ1-5, with D uncertain. Germline V gene sequence: CDR1 LGHNA, CDR2 YNFKEQ. The germline V and J ends were trimmed by 5 bases and 1 base, with 9 bases remaining between them. The CDR3 is 14 amino acids. The chain's CDR3 is CASSTMGSNQPQHF. As DNA, the CDR3 is TGTGCCAGCAGCACGATGGGGAGCAATCAGCCCCAGCATTTT.

The CDR3 protein is CASSVGAGSYEQYF. CDR3 coding DNA: TGTGCCAGCAGTGTGGGGGCGGGTTCCTACGAGCAGTACTTC. The genes are TRBV2 and TRBJ2-7; weak D call: TRBD1 (6 bases). Trimming took off 4 bases at V and 1 base at J, with 11 bases between the two ends. CDR1 SNHLY and CDR2 FYNNEI come from the germline V gene. The CDR3 loop spans 14 amino acids.

The chain recombines TRBV28 with TRBJ1-2; D remains ambiguous. V lost 1 base and J lost 7, with 7 bases in between. CDR3 length equals 12 residues. Germline lookup yields CDR1 MDHEN and CDR2 SYDVKM. CDR3 loop: CASSLLASGYTF. CDR3 DNA sequence: TGTGCCAGCAGTTTATTAGCGTCTGGCTACACCTTC.

Note on this clone: The same CDR3 can be traced to other DNA sequences in this sample. V usage is TRBV28 and J usage is TRBJ2-3, with D perhaps assigned TRBD1 or TRBD2 (5 bases each). This CDR3 is built from 15 residues. V lost 6 bases to trimming and J lost 1 base, with 14 bases between them. The germline CDR1 and CDR2 sequences are MDHEN and SYDVKM. For the CDR3, the DNA is TGTGCCAGCAGAACCGGGACCTCGGGCACAGATACGCAGTATTTT. Translation: CASRTGTSGTDTQYF.

This clone was observed a single time. This chain links TRBV2 with TRBJ1-1, with no clear D. Germline loops: CDR1 SNHLY, CDR2 FYNNEI. V was clipped by 11 bases and J by 1 base, with 8 bases between them. This CDR3 spans 11 amino acids. As DNA, the CDR3 is TGTGCCGAAGGTGGGAACACTGAAGCTTTCTTT. It encodes CAEGGNTEAFF.

The V and J genes are TRBV30 and TRBJ1-1, with a tentative D call TRBD1 (5 bases). CDR3 length equals 11 residues. Germline CDR1 is GTSNPN and CDR2 is SVGIG (reference sequence). V gave up 0 bases and J gave up 11 bases, with 10 bases separating them. For the CDR3, the DNA is TGTGCCTGGAGTGTGGGGGGAACGGCTTTCTTT. This sequence encodes CAWSVGGTAFF.

CDR3 coding DNA: TGTGCCAGCAGACAGGACAGCTACGAGCAGTACTTC. Translation gives CASRQDSYEQYF. The chain uses TRBV7-9 and TRBJ2-7, with D possibly TRBD1 on 6 matching bases. This CDR3 region has 12 residues. Between the trimmed V and J ends, which lost 6 bases and 3 bases, there was a span of 9 bases. Per the germline V gene, CDR1 is SEHNR and CDR2 is FQNEAQ (reference sequence).

This clone was seen a few times. The chain carries TRBV4-1 and TRBJ2-3; D not certain. The CDR3 consists of 13 residues. Trimming took 6 bases from V and 2 from J, leaving 9 bases between them. Per the germline V gene, CDR1 is MGHRA and CDR2 is YSYEKL. The CDR3 sequence: CASSYPTTDTQYF. In DNA form, the CDR3 reads TGCGCCAGCAGTTACCCTACCACAGATACGCAGTATTTT.

A single count supports this clone. The chain joins TRBV27 to TRBJ2-7; tentative D call: TRBD2 (5 bases). Germline loops: CDR1 MNHEY, CDR2 SMNVEV (reference sequence). The CDR3 extends over 15 amino acids. Between the trimmed V and J ends, which lost 3 bases and 3 bases, there was a span of 15 bases. CDR3 nucleotides: TGTGCCAGCAGTTTTAGTGGACCCCGGGGCTACGAGCAGTACTTC. It translates to CASSFSGPRGYEQYF.

The chain combines TRBV20-1 with TRBJ1-2; D call uncertain. Germline V CDR1 and CDR2: DFQATT, SNEGSKA (reference sequence). V was shortened by 5 bases and J by 1 base, with 5 bases between the two germline ends. The length of the CDR3 is 11 residues. This chain's CDR3 is CSADYNYGYTF. CDR3 DNA: TGCAGTGCTGATTATAACTATGGCTACACCTTC.

J is TRBJ1-2 and V is TRBV4-3; 10 nucleotides agree with TRBD1. Germline values: CDR1 LGHNA, CDR2 YSLEER. This CDR3 has 16 amino acids. J lost 0 bases, V lost 5 bases, and 6 bases had no gene match. The CDR3 protein is CASSGRTGGTNYGYTF. CDR3 DNA: TGCGCCAGCAGCGGACGGACAGGGGGGACTAACTATGGCTACACCTTC.

This sequence joins TRBV6-5 and TRBJ1-5, with D perhaps TRBD1 (5 bases). CDR3 length equals 15 residues. Germline V gene lookup returns CDR1 MNHEY and CDR2 SVGAGI. Trimming took 0 bases from V and 7 from J, leaving 13 bases between them. The CDR3: CASSYSGRGTQPQHF. The CDR3 DNA is TGTGCCAGCAGTTACTCGGGGAGGGGCACACAGCCCCAGCATTTT.

The chain is built from TRBV2 and TRBJ1-5, with D perhaps matching TRBD1 (6 bases). CDR3 length: 16 residues. Germline CDR1 reads SNHLY; CDR2 reads FYNNEI. The ends were cut back, 6 bases at V and 0 bases at J, with 15 bases in the middle. The CDR3 is CASSTSQGRSNQPQHF. CDR3 coding DNA: TGTGCCAGCAGCACATCCCAGGGGCGTAGCAATCAGCCCCAGCATTTT.

The chain links TRBV29-1 to TRBJ2-1, with 11 bases lining up with TRBD2. This CDR3 has 13 amino acids. J lost 7 bases, V lost 4 bases, and 3 bases had no gene match. Germline-derived CDR1 and CDR2 are SQVTM and ANQGSEA. The DNA of the CDR3 is TGCAGCGTTGTTAGCGGGAGGGTGAATGAGCAGTTCTTC. Protein sequence: CSVVSGRVNEQFF.

V usage is TRBV2 and J usage is TRBJ2-1; 7 bases map to TRBD1. The length of the CDR3 is 13 residues. V was pared by 4 bases and J by 5 bases, with 2 bases of the junction left unmatched. The germline V gene has CDR1 SNHLY and CDR2 FYNNEI. CDR3: CASSVDRDNEQFF. The CDR3 nucleotides are TGTGCCAGCAGTGTTGACAGGGACAATGAGCAGTTCTTC.

The chain uses TRBV5-1 and TRBJ2-1; tentative D call: TRBD2 (6 bases). The ends were cut back, 4 bases at V and 6 bases at J, with 17 bases in the middle. The CDR3 covers 15 residues. In germline, CDR1 is SGHRS, CDR2 YFSETQ. CDR3 sequence reads: CASSVEGAGTNEQFF. The CDR3 DNA reads as TGCGCCAGCAGCGTCGAAGGGGCGGGAACCAATGAGCAGTTCTTC.

The rearrangement links TRBV20-1 to TRBJ2-7; D is perhaps TRBD1 or TRBD2 (5 bases each). Germline CDR1 is DFQATT and CDR2 is SNEGSKA (reference sequence). V was trimmed by 7 bases and J by 6 bases, leaving 10 bases between them. CDR3 length: 10 residues. CDR3 sequence (DNA): TGCAGTGTTCACGGGGCCGAGCAGTACTTC. This codes for CSVHGAEQYF.

The J gene is TRBJ1-4, the V gene TRBV9; no clear D. Trimming cost V 4 bases and J 0 bases, with 10 bases left between them. This CDR3 is built from 15 residues. In germline, CDR1 is SGDLS, CDR2 YYNGEE. The CDR3, as DNA: TGTGCCAGCAGCATCAGAGATTCAACTAATGAAAAACTGTTTTTT. Its translation is CASSIRDSTNEKLFF.

Ten or more counts support this clone. The DNA is omitted, as the CDR3 cannot be located on it reliably, and the CDR3 follows TCRdb's listing. Other DNA sequences within the sample encode an identical CDR3. This rearrangement joins TRBV28 to TRBJ1-2. Looked up from germline, CDR1 is MDHEN and CDR2 is SYDVKM. The CDR3 numbers 12 amino acids, ends counted. The CDR3 region is CASSNSVGEGTF.

V is TRBV28 and J is TRBJ2-7; D is uncertain. The V end was cut by 7 bases, the J end by 0 bases, with 13 bases between. This CDR3 has 14 residues. Looked up from germline, CDR1 is MDHEN and CDR2 is SYDVKM. The chain's CDR3 is CASTTPSSSYEQYF. CDR3 nucleotide sequence: TGTGCCAGCACTACTCCGAGTAGCTCCTACGAGCAGTACTTC.

The rearrangement links TRBV4-2 to TRBJ2-7; D is possibly TRBD1 (5 bases). The V and J ends lost 0 bases and 2 bases respectively, with 11 bases between them. The length of the CDR3 is 15 residues. The germline V gene encodes CDR1 LGHNA and CDR2 YNFKEQ. The CDR3 region has the DNA TGTGCCAGCAGCCAAGATTATGGCAGGGCCTACGAGCAGTACTTC. Its protein is CASSQDYGRAYEQYF.

On this clone: The sample contains more than one DNA sequence encoding this CDR3. The rearrangement joins TRBV28 to TRBJ1-2; 8 nucleotides line up with TRBD1. Germline V gene data show CDR1 as MDHEN and CDR2 as SYDVKM. V lost 4 bases and J lost 8; bases outside the gene matches: 6. The CDR3 has 13 residues. The CDR3 protein is CASSSGQGGGYTF. CDR3 DNA sequence: TGTGCCAGCAGTTCCGGACAGGGTGGGGGCTACACCTTC.

CDR3 residues: CASSLSRGDTQYF. The CDR3 DNA reads as TGTGCCAGCAGCCTCAGTAGGGGGGATACGCAGTATTTT. The chain combines TRBV7-2 with TRBJ2-3; D may be TRBD1 (6 bases). Germline V gene lookup returns CDR1 SGHTA and CDR2 FQGNSA. There are 13 residues in the CDR3. Trimming cost V 5 bases and J 6 bases, with 12 bases left between them. Looking up the rest from reference TRBV7-2 and TRBJ2-3 gives the full variable domain: GAGVSQSPSNKVTEKGKDVELRCDPISGHTALYWYRQSLGQGLEFLIYFQGNSAPDKSGLPSDRFSAERTGGSVSTLTIQRTQQEDSAVYLCASSLSRGDTQYFGPGTRLTVL.

This clone has just one count. The chain has TRBV4-1 and TRBJ2-7, with 12 bases lining up with TRBD1. CDR3 size: 15 residues. The V segment lost 2 bases and the J segment 7 bases; nucleotides outside the gene matches: 6. Germline CDR1 reads MGHRA; CDR2 reads YSYEKL. For the CDR3, the DNA is TGCGCCAGCAGCCAACCGGGACAGGGGGCGCGTGAGCAGTACTTC. Translation gives CASSQPGQGAREQYF.